A selection of T cell receptor beta chains follows, all from one sample in a study of T cells in localized non-small cell lung cancer. Libraries were prepared by immunoSEQ multiplex PCR; TCRdb keeps only in-frame clonotypes and omits some of them. The sample contains fewer than 75,000 clones, 84% of which appear only once. The source was peripheral blood, collected before any cancer treatment. These receptors originate from a female donor at least 60 years old with stage I lung adenocarcinoma. Both conserved end residues are part of each CDR3. Fields, in order: CDR3 protein, CDR3 DNA, J gene, V gene, D gene, clone size. The D gene is left open where the match is weak. Clone size is not always given. Where it is, it says once, few, many or a class for expanded clones.

CDR3 protein: CASSDRGLLGYTF
CDR3 DNA: TGTGCCAGCAGTGACAGGGGGCTCTTAGGCTACACCTTC
J gene: TRBJ1-2
V gene: TRBV2
D gene: TRBD1
clone size: -

CDR3 protein: CASRRTGGHEQYF
CDR3 DNA: TGTGCCAGCAGGAGGACAGGGGGGCACGAGCAGTACTTC
J gene: TRBJ2-7
V gene: TRBV28
D gene: TRBD1
clone size: -

CDR3 protein: CASSLVWDTQYF
CDR3 DNA: TGTGCCAGCAGCTTAGTTTGGGATACGCAGTATTTT
J gene: TRBJ2-3
V gene: TRBV7-2
D gene: -
clone size: -

CDR3 protein: CASSLGGAGVFGETQYF
CDR3 DNA: TGTGCCAGCAGCTTAGGGGGGGCAGGGGTATTTGGAGAGACCCAGTACTTC
J gene: TRBJ2-5
V gene: TRBV7-2
D gene: -
clone size: -

CDR3 protein: CASSESRDRGYSNQPQHF
CDR3 DNA: TGTGCCAGCAGTGAATCCCGGGACAGGGGTTACAGCAATCAGCCCCAGCATTTT
J gene: TRBJ1-5
V gene: TRBV2
D gene: TRBD1
clone size: -

CDR3 protein: CASSSGHEQFF
CDR3 DNA: TGCGCCAGCAGCTCAGGACATGAGCAGTTCTTC
J gene: TRBJ2-1
V gene: TRBV5-1
D gene: -
clone size: -

CDR3 protein: CASSLSSAGSSTGELFF
CDR3 DNA: TGCGCCAGCAGCTTGTCTTCGGCAGGGTCGAGCACCGGGGAGCTGTTTTTT
J gene: TRBJ2-2
V gene: TRBV5-1
D gene: -
clone size: -

CDR3 protein: CASSPTGKRNQPQHF
CDR3 DNA: TGTGCCAGCAGCCCAACAGGGAAACGCAATCAGCCCCAGCATTTT
J gene: TRBJ1-5
V gene: TRBV5-7
D gene: -
clone size: -

CDR3 protein: CASSQDGRGAFNEQFF
CDR3 DNA: TGTGCCAGCAGCCAAGATGGGCGGGGGGCCTTCAATGAGCAGTTCTTC
J gene: TRBJ2-1
V gene: TRBV4-2
D gene: TRBD2
clone size: -

CDR3 protein: CASSLGQAGYNEQFF
CDR3 DNA: TGTGCCAGCAGCTTGGGACAGGCCGGGTACAATGAGCAGTTCTTC
J gene: TRBJ2-1
V gene: TRBV5-5
D gene: -
clone size: -

CDR3 protein: CASSYGRGTQYF
CDR3 DNA: TGTGCCAGCAGTTATGGTAGGGGTACGCAGTATTTT
J gene: TRBJ2-3
V gene: TRBV6-5
D gene: -
clone size: -

CDR3 protein: CASSLGPEFETQYF
CDR3 DNA: TGTGCCAGCAGCTTAGGCCCAGAGTTCGAGACCCAGTACTTC
J gene: TRBJ2-5
V gene: TRBV7-8
D gene: -
clone size: once

CDR3 protein: CASSQPPTNTGELFF
CDR3 DNA: TGTGCCAGCAGCCAACCCCCCACGAACACCGGGGAGCTGTTTTTT
J gene: TRBJ2-2
V gene: TRBV7-9
D gene: -
clone size: -

CDR3 protein: CASSVPEETSGGPYEYEQYF
CDR3 DNA: TGTGCCAGCAGCGTTCCTGAAGAAACTAGCGGGGGCCCCTATGAGTACGAGCAGTACTTC
J gene: TRBJ2-7
V gene: TRBV9
D gene: TRBD2
clone size: -

CDR3 protein: CASRVNTEAFF
CDR3 DNA: TGTGCCAGCAGGGTCAACACTGAAGCTTTCTTT
J gene: TRBJ1-1
V gene: TRBV6-5
D gene: -
clone size: -

CDR3 protein: CASSRWGAQVYGYTF
CDR3 DNA: TGTGCCAGCAGCCGATGGGGGGCGCAGGTCTATGGCTACACCTTC
J gene: TRBJ1-2
V gene: TRBV6-6
D gene: -
clone size: -

CDR3 protein: CASSLARDYNEQFF
CDR3 DNA: TGCGCCAGCAGCTTGGCCCGGGACTACAATGAGCAGTTCTTC
J gene: TRBJ2-1
V gene: TRBV5-1
D gene: -
clone size: -

CDR3 protein: CASSFARVNTEAFF
CDR3 DNA: TGTGCCAGCAGCTTTGCCAGGGTGAACACTGAAGCTTTCTTT
J gene: TRBJ1-1
V gene: TRBV7-2
D gene: -
clone size: -

CDR3 protein: CASSEQGAGYEQYF
CDR3 DNA: TGTGCCAGTTCTGAACAGGGGGCGGGCTACGAGCAGTACTTC
J gene: TRBJ2-7
V gene: TRBV2
D gene: TRBD1
clone size: -

CDR3 protein: CASSYRPQGDNTEAFF
CDR3 DNA: TGCGCCAGCAGCTACCGGCCACAGGGGGATAACACTGAAGCTTTCTTT
J gene: TRBJ1-1
V gene: TRBV5-1
D gene: TRBD1
clone size: -

CDR3 protein: CASSLASVGLAFYNEQFF
CDR3 DNA: TGTGCCAGCAGCTTAGCTTCGGTCGGACTAGCTTTTTACAATGAGCAGTTCTTC
J gene: TRBJ2-1
V gene: TRBV7-9
D gene: TRBD2
clone size: -

CDR3 protein: CASSQAGLSSYEQYF
CDR3 DNA: TGTGCCAGCAGCCAAGCGGGACTCAGCTCCTACGAGCAGTACTTC
J gene: TRBJ2-7
V gene: TRBV4-2
D gene: -
clone size: -

CDR3 protein: CASIPDRGSTDTQYF
CDR3 DNA: TGTGCCAGCATCCCGGACAGGGGGAGCACAGATACGCAGTATTTT
J gene: TRBJ2-3
V gene: TRBV7-9
D gene: TRBD1
clone size: -

CDR3 protein: CATGTGVVDTQYF
CDR3 DNA: TGCGCCACCGGGACAGGGGTTGTAGATACGCAGTATTTT
J gene: TRBJ2-3
V gene: TRBV19
D gene: TRBD1
clone size: -

CDR3 protein: CASSVDAGGNTDTQYF
CDR3 DNA: TGTGCCAGCAGCGTAGACGCAGGGGGTAACACAGATACGCAGTATTTT
J gene: TRBJ2-3
V gene: TRBV9
D gene: TRBD1
clone size: -

CDR3 protein: CATLIPGRRGYTF
CDR3 DNA: TGTGCCACCCTAATACCGGGGAGGAGAGGCTACACCTTC
J gene: TRBJ1-2
V gene: TRBV6-5
D gene: -
clone size: -

CDR3 protein: CASSRTRGLSSYEQYF
CDR3 DNA: TGTGCCAGCAGCAGAACAAGGGGGCTAAGCTCCTACGAGCAGTACTTC
J gene: TRBJ2-7
V gene: TRBV7-2
D gene: TRBD1
clone size: -

CDR3 protein: CASSATGVTEAFF
CDR3 DNA: TGTGCCAGCAGCGCCACAGGGGTCACTGAAGCTTTCTTT
J gene: TRBJ1-1
V gene: TRBV9
D gene: TRBD1
clone size: few

CDR3 protein: CASRPDRSWESPLHF
CDR3 DNA: TGTGCCAGCAGACCGGACAGATCCTGGGAATCACCCCTCCACTTT
J gene: TRBJ1-6
V gene: TRBV28
D gene: -
clone size: -

CDR3 protein: CASSDPFGAELYEQYF
CDR3 DNA: TGTGCCAGCAGCGACCCGTTCGGAGCGGAGCTGTACGAGCAGTACTTC
J gene: TRBJ2-7
V gene: TRBV11-2
D gene: -
clone size: -

CDR3 protein: CASSFRGGEETQYF
CDR3 DNA: TGTGCCAGCAGCTTTCGAGGGGGCGAAGAGACCCAGTACTTC
J gene: TRBJ2-5
V gene: TRBV7-3
D gene: TRBD1
clone size: few

CDR3 protein: CASSSFSEVLFF
CDR3 DNA: TGTGCCAGCAGCAGCTTTTCTGAGGTCCTGTTTTTT
J gene: TRBJ2-2
V gene: TRBV28
D gene: -
clone size: once

CDR3 protein: CASAKGFRDNFYTF
CDR3 DNA: TGTGCCAGTGCAAAAGGTTTCCGGGACAACTTCTACACCTTC
J gene: TRBJ1-2
V gene: TRBV19
D gene: -
clone size: -

CDR3 protein: CATQPSGANVLTF
CDR3 DNA: TGTGCCACCCAACCCTCTGGGGCCAACGTCCTGACTTTC
J gene: TRBJ2-6
V gene: TRBV6-1
D gene: -
clone size: -

CDR3 protein: CASSQDQGDQPQHF
CDR3 DNA: TGCGCCAGCAGCCAAGATCAGGGGGATCAGCCCCAGCATTTT
J gene: TRBJ1-5
V gene: TRBV4-1
D gene: TRBD1
clone size: -

CDR3 protein: CSVDDGRSSYNEQFF
CDR3 DNA: TGCAGCGTTGATGACGGGAGGAGCTCCTACAATGAGCAGTTCTTC
J gene: TRBJ2-1
V gene: TRBV29-1
D gene: TRBD2
clone size: few

CDR3 protein: CASSNSSAGFYEQYF
CDR3 DNA: TGTGCCAGCAGCAATAGCTCGGCAGGGTTCTACGAGCAGTACTTC
J gene: TRBJ2-7
V gene: TRBV11-2
D gene: -
clone size: -

CDR3 protein: CASGLAGTLGETQYF
CDR3 DNA: TGTGCCTCCGGGCTAGCGGGCACCCTGGGAGAGACCCAGTACTTC
J gene: TRBJ2-5
V gene: TRBV27
D gene: TRBD2
clone size: -

CDR3 protein: CASSVVGTGSSGNTIYF
CDR3 DNA: TGTGCCAGCAGCGTAGTGGGTACGGGTTCGTCTGGAAACACCATATATTTT
J gene: TRBJ1-3
V gene: TRBV9
D gene: -
clone size: -

CDR3 protein: CASGLARGANYGYTF
CDR3 DNA: TGTGCTAGTGGTTTGGCCCGGGGAGCTAACTATGGCTACACCTTC
J gene: TRBJ1-2
V gene: TRBV12-5
D gene: -
clone size: -

CDR3 protein: CASSSHPGTGGAYAEAFF
CDR3 DNA: TGTGCCAGTAGTAGCCACCCAGGGACAGGGGGCGCTTACGCTGAAGCTTTCTTT
J gene: TRBJ1-1
V gene: TRBV19
D gene: TRBD1
clone size: -

CDR3 protein: CASSPHTGGAYEQYF
CDR3 DNA: TGTGCCAGCAGCCCACATACAGGGGGGGCCTACGAGCAGTACTTC
J gene: TRBJ2-7
V gene: TRBV7-3
D gene: -
clone size: -

CDR3 protein: CASQSPGADTQYF
CDR3 DNA: TGTGCCAGTCAAAGCCCCGGAGCCGATACGCAGTATTTT
J gene: TRBJ2-3
V gene: TRBV19
D gene: -
clone size: -

CDR3 protein: CASSIGSFTTEQYF
CDR3 DNA: TGTGCCAGTAGTATAGGGAGCTTCACAACCGAGCAGTACTTC
J gene: TRBJ2-7
V gene: TRBV19
D gene: -
clone size: -

CDR3 protein: CASSFGGGNTDTQYF
CDR3 DNA: TGCGCCAGCAGCTTCGGCGGGGGGAACACAGATACGCAGTATTTT
J gene: TRBJ2-3
V gene: TRBV5-1
D gene: TRBD2
clone size: -

CDR3 protein: CASCSGRAFDTQYF
CDR3 DNA: TGCGCCAGCTGTAGCGGGAGGGCCTTTGATACGCAGTATTTT
J gene: TRBJ2-3
V gene: TRBV5-1
D gene: TRBD2
clone size: -

CDR3 protein: CASSKRTGTSGGSSYEQYF
CDR3 DNA: TGCGCCAGCAGCAAACGGACCGGGACTAGCGGGGGAAGCTCCTACGAGCAGTACTTC
J gene: TRBJ2-7
V gene: TRBV5-1
D gene: TRBD2
clone size: -

CDR3 protein: CASSRRDNEQFF
CDR3 DNA: TGTGCCAGTAGTCGGAGGGACAATGAGCAGTTCTTC
J gene: TRBJ2-1
V gene: TRBV19
D gene: -
clone size: -

CDR3 protein: CASSFGQGPYLAPYGYTF
CDR3 DNA: TGTGCCAGTAGCTTCGGGCAGGGTCCCTATTTGGCCCCCTATGGCTACACCTTC
J gene: TRBJ1-2
V gene: TRBV19
D gene: -
clone size: -